This T cell receptor (beta chain) was documented in a study of technical replicates of blood from a handful of donors. There are 13 residues in the CDR3. Between the trimmed V and J ends, which lost 7 bases and 0 bases, there was a span of 9 bases. CDR1 and CDR2 from the germline V gene are MNHNS and SASEGT. A few counts support this clone. The protocol was immunoSEQ multiplex PCR, while the TCRdb copy is restricted to in-frame clones and leaves out a portion. The repertoire holds 75,000 or so clones, with more than 85% as singletons. The chain employs TRBV6-1 and TRBJ1-1; possibly TRBD1 for D (6 bases). The clonotype was recovered from a human donor in good health. The sample was T cells isolated from PBMCs. CDR3 sequence: CASKQGMNTEAFF. The CDR3 coding sequence is TGTGCCAGCAAACAGGGCATGAACACTGAAGCTTTCTTT.